The clone carrying this TCR beta chain is labeled medium-sized (0.01 to 0.1%). Its antigen remains unidentified. The time point is: baseline, week 1 (first vaccination visit). Specified treatment: pre-vaccination baseline after standard-of-care therapy. New WHO grade 3 or 4 astrocytomas that were IDH1-mutant and ATRX-lost had been found in donors. This entry belongs to a study of a mutant IDH1 vaccine in newly diagnosed glioma. Study context: Of treated patients, around 62% were men and roughly 38% women, averaging 40.4 years. General study points: Vaccine-induced responses were seen in 85% to 95% of patients, spanning several MHC alleles.

Germline values: CDR1 LGHNA, CDR2 YNFKEQ. V lost 0 bases and J 2 bases, leaving 5 bases between the germline ends. The CDR3 length is 14 residues. Assay: immunoSEQ multiplex PCR; the TCRdb copy retains only in-frame clones and omits some. The repertoire consists of 80,000 to 100,000 clones, with approximately 80% occurring once and the leading ten covering less than 5.5%. This receptor was taken from a man aged 40-50 years with glioma. Some clones in this sample may be carry-over from other donors' samples. This sequence joins TRBV4-2 and TRBJ1-5; D is ambiguous. This specimen consisted of PBMCs, obtained from a glioma patient treated with radiotherapy, temozolomide or both. CDR3: CASSQERGNQPQHF. The CDR3, as DNA: TGTGCCAGCAGCCAAGAGAGGGGCAATCAGCCCCAGCATTTT.